The rows below give T cell receptor beta chains drawn from one sample of a study of T cell clones after liver transplantation. The repertoire was sequenced with immunoSEQ multiplex PCR; TCRdb's copy has only in-frame clones and lacks some. The sample lists tens of thousands of clones, 90% to 95% seen once, with 0.75% to 1% in the top ten. Sequences were derived from CD4+ T cells from blood, sampled roughly 25 months after liver transplant. These receptors all come from a human patient who received a liver transplant. The T cells may come from the graft donor. Both conserved end residues are part of each CDR3. The order of the fields is D gene, clone size, J gene, V gene, CDR3 DNA, CDR3 protein. The D gene is left open where the match is weak. Rows may omit the clone size; those that give it use once, few, many or a size class.

d_gene: TRBD2; abundance: .; j_gene: TRBJ2-1; v_gene: TRBV18; CDR3nt: TGTGCCAGCTCACCCGGGAGGATAGCGCGGCTTAGCTCCTACAATGAGCAGTTCTTC; CDR3aa: CASSPGRIARLSSYNEQFF
d_gene: .; abundance: .; j_gene: TRBJ1-5; v_gene: TRBV6-1; CDR3nt: TGTGCCAGCAGTGAGGGTTCAGTGGACAATCAGCCCCAGCATTTT; CDR3aa: CASSEGSVDNQPQHF
d_gene: .; abundance: .; j_gene: TRBJ2-1; v_gene: TRBV5-1; CDR3nt: TGCGCCAGCAGCTTCAGGGATTCCTACAATGAGCAGTTCTTC; CDR3aa: CASSFRDSYNEQFF
d_gene: TRBD1; abundance: .; j_gene: TRBJ1-2; v_gene: TRBV27; CDR3nt: TGTGCCAGCAGCTCGGACAGGGGCGGCTATGGCTACACCTTC; CDR3aa: CASSSDRGGYGYTF
d_gene: .; abundance: .; j_gene: TRBJ1-1; v_gene: TRBV30; CDR3nt: TGTGCCTGGAGTGTACCGGGGGGGACTCTTAATGAAGCTTTCTTT; CDR3aa: CAWSVPGGTLNEAFF
d_gene: .; abundance: once; j_gene: TRBJ1-5; v_gene: TRBV7-2; CDR3nt: TGTGCCAGCAGCCCAGACTTATCTTTGCCCCAGCATTTT; CDR3aa: CASSPDLSLPQHF
d_gene: TRBD2; abundance: once; j_gene: TRBJ2-7; v_gene: TRBV7-7; CDR3nt: TGTGCCAGCAGCCCTAGCGGGAGGGCCTACGAGCAGTACTTC; CDR3aa: CASSPSGRAYEQYF
d_gene: TRBD1; abundance: .; j_gene: TRBJ1-5; v_gene: TRBV6-5; CDR3nt: TGTGCCAGCAGTTACCGTGCGGGACAGGGACAGCCCCAGCATTTT; CDR3aa: CASSYRAGQGQPQHF
d_gene: .; abundance: .; j_gene: TRBJ2-3; v_gene: TRBV11-3; CDR3nt: TGTGCCAGCAGTCCGAGCGAAAGCACAGATACGCAGTATTTT; CDR3aa: CASSPSESTDTQYF
d_gene: TRBD1; abundance: .; j_gene: TRBJ2-7; v_gene: TRBV19; CDR3nt: TGTGCCAGTAGTAACCCGGGACAGGTCTCCTACGAGCAGTACTTC; CDR3aa: CASSNPGQVSYEQYF
d_gene: TRBD2; abundance: once; j_gene: TRBJ2-2; v_gene: TRBV9; CDR3nt: TGTGCCAGCAGCCCCGCAGCGGGAGGCACCGGGGAGCTGTTTTTT; CDR3aa: CASSPAAGGTGELFF
d_gene: .; abundance: .; j_gene: TRBJ1-4; v_gene: TRBV2; CDR3nt: TGTGCCAGCAGTGGACAGTCCCCTTTAACTAATGAAAAACTGTTTTTT; CDR3aa: CASSGQSPLTNEKLFF
d_gene: TRBD1; abundance: .; j_gene: TRBJ2-2; v_gene: TRBV19; CDR3nt: TGTGCCACCTCCGGGACAGGGGTCACCGGGGAGCTGTTTTTT; CDR3aa: CATSGTGVTGELFF
d_gene: .; abundance: .; j_gene: TRBJ1-1; v_gene: TRBV29-1; CDR3nt: TGCAGCGTGACAGGAGGCCTGGTGAACACTGAAGCTTTCTTT; CDR3aa: CSVTGGLVNTEAFF
d_gene: .; abundance: .; j_gene: TRBJ1-1; v_gene: TRBV19; CDR3nt: TGTGCCAGTTTCCCAAGATCCGCCGGTGGGACTGAAGCTTTCTTT; CDR3aa: CASFPRSAGGTEAFF
d_gene: .; abundance: .; j_gene: TRBJ2-4; v_gene: TRBV29-1; CDR3nt: TGCAGCGTCCTCCCCGCCAGGGGAGGAAACATTCAGTACTTC; CDR3aa: CSVLPARGGNIQYF
d_gene: TRBD2; abundance: .; j_gene: TRBJ2-1; v_gene: TRBV10-3; CDR3nt: TGTGCCATCAGTGCCCGGGAGGGGCAGTTCTTC; CDR3aa: CAISAREGQFF
d_gene: TRBD1; abundance: .; j_gene: TRBJ1-3; v_gene: TRBV30; CDR3nt: TGTGCCTGGGAGGGACAGGCTGGAAACACCATATATTTT; CDR3aa: CAWEGQAGNTIYF